This TCR beta chain was recorded in a study of blood T cell repertoires in COVID-19. Study as a whole: Acute and convalescent COVID-19 specimens originated in the United States, Italy and Spain. T cells, B-cell-depleted T cells, or PBMCs provided the cDNA or gDNA that served as material.

Source study methods: Reference gene primer amplification in the assay estimated nucleated cell counts. Measured with immunoSEQ multiplex PCR; TCRdb has only the in-frame clones, and not every one. The V and J calls and the clone size are those of that table, but D and trimming were determined from the DNA. The sample has some 260,000 clones; around 80% are singletons. Researchers sorted participants into cohorts using their self-reported clinical history. This clonotype originated in a man aged 25-45 years with acute COVID-19. The material sequenced was PBMCs or T cells enriched from blood (not recorded which).

CDR3 amino acids: CASSPGQVGNTIYF. DNA for the CDR3: TGTGCCAGCTCACCAGGGCAGGTCGGAAACACCATATATTTT. This chain uses TRBV18 with TRBJ1-3; D call uncertain. This CDR3 is 14 amino acids long. The germline V gene has CDR1 KGHSH and CDR2 LQKENI. The V and J ends lost 2 bases and 4 bases respectively, with 9 bases between them.